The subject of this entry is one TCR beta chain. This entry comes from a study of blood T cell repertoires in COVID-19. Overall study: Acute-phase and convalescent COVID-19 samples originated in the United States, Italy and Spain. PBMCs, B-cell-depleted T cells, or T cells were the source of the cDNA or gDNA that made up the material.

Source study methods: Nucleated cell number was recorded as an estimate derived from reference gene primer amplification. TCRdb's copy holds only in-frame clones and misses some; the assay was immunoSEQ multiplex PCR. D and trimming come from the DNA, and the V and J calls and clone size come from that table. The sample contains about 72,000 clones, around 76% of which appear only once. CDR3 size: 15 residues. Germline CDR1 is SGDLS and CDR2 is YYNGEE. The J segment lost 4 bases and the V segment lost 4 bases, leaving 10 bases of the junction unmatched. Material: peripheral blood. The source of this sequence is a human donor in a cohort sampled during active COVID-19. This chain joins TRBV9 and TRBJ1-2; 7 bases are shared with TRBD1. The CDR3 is CASSTSIQGVYGYTF. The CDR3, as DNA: TGTGCCAGCAGCACTTCAATCCAGGGGGTCTATGGCTACACCTTC. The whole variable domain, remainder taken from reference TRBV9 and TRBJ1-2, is DSGVTQTPKHLITATGQRVTLRCSPRSGDLSVYWYQQSLDQGLQFLIQYYNGEERAKGNILERFSAQQFPDLHSELNLSSLELGDSALYFCASSTSIQGVYGYTFGSGTRLTVV.